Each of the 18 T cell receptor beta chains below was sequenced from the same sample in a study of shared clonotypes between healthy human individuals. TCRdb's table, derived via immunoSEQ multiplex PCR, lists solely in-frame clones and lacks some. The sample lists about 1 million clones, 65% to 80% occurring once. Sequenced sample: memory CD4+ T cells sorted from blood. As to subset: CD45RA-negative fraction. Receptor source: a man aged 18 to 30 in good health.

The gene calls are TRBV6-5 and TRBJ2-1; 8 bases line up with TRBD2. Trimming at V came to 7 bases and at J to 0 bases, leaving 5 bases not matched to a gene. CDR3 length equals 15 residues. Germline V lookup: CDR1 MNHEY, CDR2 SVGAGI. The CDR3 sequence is CASTESGSSYNEQFF. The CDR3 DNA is TGTGCCAGCACCGAAAGCGGGAGCTCCTACAATGAGCAGTTCTTC.

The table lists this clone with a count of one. The CDR3 reads CASSLSGGAPRGELFF. The CDR3 DNA is TGCGCCAGCAGCTTGAGTGGTGGGGCGCCTCGCGGGGAGCTGTTTTTT. J is TRBJ2-2 and V is TRBV5-1, with a tentative D call TRBD1 (5 bases). The CDR3 consists of 16 residues. Germline values: CDR1 SGHRS, CDR2 YFSETQ. Between the trimmed V and J ends, which lost 1 base and 7 bases, there was a span of 17 bases.

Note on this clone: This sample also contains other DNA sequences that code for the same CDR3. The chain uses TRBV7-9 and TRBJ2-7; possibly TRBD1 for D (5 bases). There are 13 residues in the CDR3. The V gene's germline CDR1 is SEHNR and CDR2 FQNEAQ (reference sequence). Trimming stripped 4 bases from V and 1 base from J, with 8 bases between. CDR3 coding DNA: TGTGCCAGCAGCTCCGGACAATCCTACGAGCAGTACTTC. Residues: CASSSGQSYEQYF.

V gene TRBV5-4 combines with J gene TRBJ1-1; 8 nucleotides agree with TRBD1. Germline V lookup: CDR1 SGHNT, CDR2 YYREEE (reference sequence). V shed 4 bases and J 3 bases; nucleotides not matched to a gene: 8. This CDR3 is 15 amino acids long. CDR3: CASSRGQGGDTEAFF. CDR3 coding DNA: TGTGCCAGCAGCCGAGGACAGGGCGGGGACACTGAAGCTTTCTTT.

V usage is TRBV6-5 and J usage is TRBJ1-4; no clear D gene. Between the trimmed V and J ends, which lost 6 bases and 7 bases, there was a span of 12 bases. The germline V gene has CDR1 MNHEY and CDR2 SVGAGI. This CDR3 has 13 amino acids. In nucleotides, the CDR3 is TGTGCCAGCAGCCCCAGGCACCGTGAAAAACTGTTTTTT. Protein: CASSPRHREKLFF.

CDR3 protein: CASRGGSGKGETQYF. The CDR3, as DNA: TGTGCCAGCAGAGGCGGGAGTGGGAAGGGGGAGACCCAGTACTTC. V gene TRBV7-9 combines with J gene TRBJ2-5; 7 bases are shared with TRBD2. J lost 5 bases, V lost 6 bases, and 12 bases had no gene match. Germline loops: CDR1 SEHNR, CDR2 FQNEAQ (reference sequence). This CDR3 comprises 15 residues.

CDR3 protein: CTRPNQNSQELTVATNEKLFF. Written as DNA, the CDR3 is TGCACCAGACCTAACCAGAACAGCCAGGAACTGACAGTTGCAACTAATGAAAAACTGTTTTTT. The chain combines TRBV1 with TRBJ1-4; the listed D gene, TRBD1, was not tested against the DNA. TRBV1 is designated a pseudogene. The CDR3 consists of 21 residues.

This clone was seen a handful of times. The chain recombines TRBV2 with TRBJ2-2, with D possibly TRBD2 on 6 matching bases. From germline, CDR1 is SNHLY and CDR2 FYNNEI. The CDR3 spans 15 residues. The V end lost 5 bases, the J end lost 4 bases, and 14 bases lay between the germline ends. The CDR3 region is CASSPGRRGTGELFF. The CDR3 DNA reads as TGTGCCAGCAGTCCGGGACGGCGGGGCACCGGGGAGCTGTTTTTT. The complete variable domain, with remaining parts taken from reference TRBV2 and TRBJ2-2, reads EPEVTQTPSHQVTQMGQEVILRCVPISNHLYFYWYRQILGQKVEFLVSFYNNEISEKSEIFDDQFSVERPDGSNFTLKIRSTKLEDSAMYFCASSPGRRGTGELFFGEGSRLTVL.

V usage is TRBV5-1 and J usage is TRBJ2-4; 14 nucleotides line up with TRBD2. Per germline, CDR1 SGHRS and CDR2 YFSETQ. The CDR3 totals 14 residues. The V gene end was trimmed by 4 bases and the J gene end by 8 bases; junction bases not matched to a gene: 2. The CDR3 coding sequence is TGCGCCAGCAGCCTGGGACTAGCGGGGGACATTCAGTACTTC. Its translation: CASSLGLAGDIQYF. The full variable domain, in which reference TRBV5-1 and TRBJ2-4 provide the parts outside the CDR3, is KAGVTQTPRYLIKTRGQQVTLSCSPISGHRSVSWYQQTPGQGLQFLFEYFSETQRNKGNFPGRFSGRQFSNSRSEMNVSTLELGDSALYLCASSLGLAGDIQYFGAGTRLSVL.

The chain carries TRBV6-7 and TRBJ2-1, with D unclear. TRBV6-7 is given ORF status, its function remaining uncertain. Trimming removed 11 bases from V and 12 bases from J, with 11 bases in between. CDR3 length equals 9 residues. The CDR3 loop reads CAPEGSQFF. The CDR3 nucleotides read TGTGCCCCCGAAGGCTCGCAGTTCTTC.

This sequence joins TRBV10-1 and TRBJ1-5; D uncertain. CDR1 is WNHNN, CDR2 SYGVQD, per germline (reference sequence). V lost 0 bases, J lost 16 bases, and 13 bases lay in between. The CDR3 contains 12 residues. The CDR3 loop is CASSESVEVGHF. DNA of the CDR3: TGCGCCAGCAGTGAGTCAGTAGAGGTAGGACATTTT.

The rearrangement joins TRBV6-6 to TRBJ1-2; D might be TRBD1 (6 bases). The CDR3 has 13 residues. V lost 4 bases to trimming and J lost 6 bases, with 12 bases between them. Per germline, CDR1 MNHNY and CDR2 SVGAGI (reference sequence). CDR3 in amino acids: CASSSGTKNGYTF. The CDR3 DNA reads TGTGCCAGCAGTTCAGGGACAAAAAATGGCTACACCTTC.

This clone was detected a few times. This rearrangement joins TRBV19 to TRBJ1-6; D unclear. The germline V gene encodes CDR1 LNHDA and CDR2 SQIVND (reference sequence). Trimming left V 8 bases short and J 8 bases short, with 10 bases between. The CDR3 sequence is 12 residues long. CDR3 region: CASGASYSPLHF. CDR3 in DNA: TGTGCCAGTGGCGCTTCCTATTCACCCCTCCACTTT.

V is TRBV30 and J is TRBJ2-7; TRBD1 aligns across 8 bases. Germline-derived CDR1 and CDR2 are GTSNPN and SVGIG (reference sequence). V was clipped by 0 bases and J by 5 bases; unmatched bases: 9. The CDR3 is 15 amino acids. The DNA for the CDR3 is TGTGCCTGGAGTGTACGGACAGGGACCGAGAACGAGCAGTACTTC. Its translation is CAWSVRTGTENEQYF.

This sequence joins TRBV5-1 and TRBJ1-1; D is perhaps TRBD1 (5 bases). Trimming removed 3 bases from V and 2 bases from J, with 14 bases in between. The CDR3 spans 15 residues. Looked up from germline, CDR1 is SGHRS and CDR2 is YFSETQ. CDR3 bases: TGCGCCAGCAGCTCCGCCCCAGGGCTTAACACTGAAGCTTTCTTT. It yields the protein CASSSAPGLNTEAFF. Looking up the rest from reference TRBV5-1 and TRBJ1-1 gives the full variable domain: KAGVTQTPRYLIKTRGQQVTLSCSPISGHRSVSWYQQTPGQGLQFLFEYFSETQRNKGNFPGRFSGRQFSNSRSEMNVSTLELGDSALYLCASSSAPGLNTEAFFGQGTRLTVV.

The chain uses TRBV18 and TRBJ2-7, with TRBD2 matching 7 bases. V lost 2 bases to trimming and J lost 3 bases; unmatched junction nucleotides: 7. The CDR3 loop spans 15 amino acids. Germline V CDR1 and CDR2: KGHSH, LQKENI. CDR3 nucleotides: TGTGCCAGCTCACCAGCGGAGCGGGGAGTCTACGAGCAGTACTTC. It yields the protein CASSPAERGVYEQYF. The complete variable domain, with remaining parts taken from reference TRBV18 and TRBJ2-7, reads NAGVMQNPRHLVRRRGQEARLRCSPMKGHSHVYWYRQLPEEGLKFMVYLQKENIIDESGMPKERFSAEFPKEGPSILRIQQVVRGDSAAYFCASSPAERGVYEQYFGPGTRLTVT.

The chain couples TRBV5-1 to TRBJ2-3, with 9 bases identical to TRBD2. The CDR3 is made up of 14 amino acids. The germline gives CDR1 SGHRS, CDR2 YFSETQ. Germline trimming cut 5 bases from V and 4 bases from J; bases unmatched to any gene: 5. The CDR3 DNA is TGCGCCAGCAGTTGGGGACTAGCCCCAGATACGCAGTATTTT. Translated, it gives CASSWGLAPDTQYF.

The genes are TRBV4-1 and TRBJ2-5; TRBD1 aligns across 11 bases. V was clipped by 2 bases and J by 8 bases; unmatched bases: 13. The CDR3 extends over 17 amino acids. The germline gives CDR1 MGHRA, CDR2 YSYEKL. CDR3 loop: CASSQPGQGDRKRTQYF. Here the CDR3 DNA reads TGCGCCAGCAGCCAACCGGGACAGGGGGATCGGAAGAGAACCCAGTACTTC.